This entry concerns a single T cell receptor (beta chain). Its antigen is not known. Sequencing used immunoSEQ multiplex PCR; TCRdb keeps in-frame clones, though not all of them. The sample consists of about a thousand clones, roughly 80% of them appearing once. With V trimmed by 3 bases and J by 6 bases, 6 bases remained unmatched. Germline-derived CDR1 and CDR2 are SGHRS and YFSETQ. This CDR3 is built from 15 residues. The normal lung sample lay at least 3 cm, and maximally far, from the tumour. This entry is derived from a study of immune cell composition in non-small cell lung cancer. Study-wide context: Tumours were mainly lung adenocarcinoma or squamous cell carcinoma. Findings and limits, study-wide: Adenocarcinomas with higher top tumour-associated clone frequency had more reactive TILs.

The specimen was non-adjacent lung tissue. The receptor was derived from a human donor with non-small cell lung cancer. This chain joins TRBV5-1 and TRBJ2-2, with TRBD1 matching over 9 bases. The CDR3 bases are TGCGCCAGCAGCTCGGGACAGGGCTCGCCCGGGGAGCTGTTTTTT. Its translation: CASSSGQGSPGELFF.